This T cell receptor beta chain is from a study of cytomegalovirus exposure and HLA in healthy donors. Notes on the study in general: In a later analysis, the majority of CMV-associated beta chains seemingly showed HLA restriction. Information on immune exposure was restricted to one variable (CMV serostatus). Whilst most TCR sequences proved rare, a subset of public TCRs occurred across many donors.

Primers: 60 Vbeta forward and 13 Jbeta reverse. Method: immunoSEQ multiplex PCR; TCRdb's copy keeps in-frame clones and lacks some. Its clone listing holds approximately 210,000 clones. With regard to this clone: What it recognizes is unknown.

Sequences were obtained from PBMCs. The sequence was obtained from a woman under 40 in good health and CMV-seropositive.

Here the CDR3 DNA reads TGTGCCAGCTCACCAGACAGGGGGCGAAGCGATGGCTACACCTTC. It yields the protein CASSPDRGRSDGYTF. The chain joins TRBV18 to TRBJ1-2; TRBD1 matches 10 bases. The CDR3 consists of 15 residues. After removal of 2 bases from V and 6 bases from J, the junction contained 6 bases not matched to a gene. Per germline, CDR1 KGHSH and CDR2 LQKENI.